These 18 T cell receptor beta chains were all obtained from the same sample, sequenced in a study of T cell changes during pregnancy in multiple sclerosis. Data came from immunoSEQ multiplex PCR; TCRdb stores just in-frame clones and leaves some out. The sample contains 90,000 to 120,000 clones, under 95% of which appear only once. The source was peripheral blood, collected in the third trimester of pregnancy. These receptor sequences come from a female donor in good health, enrolled as a control in a pregnancy study.

This chain uses TRBV5-1 with TRBJ1-1; tentative D call: TRBD1 (6 bases). This CDR3 is built from 15 residues. Germline CDR1 SGHRS, CDR2 YFSETQ. The V end lost 3 bases, the J end lost 9 bases, and 21 bases lay between the germline ends. The CDR3 nucleotides read TGCGCCAGCAGCTGGGAACAGGGTGCTCCTGCCAAAGCTTTCTTT. It encodes CASSWEQGAPAKAFF.

The chain uses TRBV6-5 and TRBJ1-2; D might be TRBD1 (6 bases). Germline assignment: CDR1 MNHEY and CDR2 SVGAGI. V was shortened by 2 bases and J by 5 bases, with 12 bases between the two germline ends. This CDR3 contains 14 residues. The CDR3 protein is CASSYAGGEYGYTF. The CDR3 coding sequence is TGTGCCAGCAGTTACGCGGGGGGCGAATATGGCTACACCTTC.

This chain joins TRBV7-2 and TRBJ1-3; D is unclear. Per germline, CDR1 SGHTA and CDR2 FQGNSA. The V gene lost 8 bases and the J gene lost 0 bases, with 11 bases spanning the gap. The CDR3 spans 14 residues. The DNA of the CDR3 is TGTGCCAGCGGGCAGGCCGGCTCTGGAAACACCATATATTTT. This sequence encodes CASGQAGSGNTIYF.

This rearrangement joins TRBV5-1 to TRBJ1-5; tentative D call: TRBD1 (6 bases). Trimming left V 0 bases short and J 9 bases short, with 13 bases between. Germline CDR1 and CDR2: SGHRS and YFSETQ. This CDR3 comprises 14 residues. CDR3 loop: CASSLGQGPGPQHF. The CDR3 coding sequence is TGCGCCAGCAGCTTGGGGCAGGGGCCCGGGCCCCAGCATTTT.

This chain uses TRBV10-3 with TRBJ1-2, with D perhaps matching TRBD1 (5 bases). The V end lost 6 bases, the J end lost 1 base, and 12 bases lay between the germline ends. The CDR3 is 14 amino acids. The V gene's germline CDR1 is ENHRY and CDR2 SYGVKD. CDR3 sequence: CAISQGDYNYGYTF. CDR3 in DNA: TGTGCCATCAGCCAAGGGGATTATAACTATGGCTACACCTTC.

This clone has a single count. This sequence joins TRBV4-1 and TRBJ1-1; D not certain. Germline assignment: CDR1 MGHRA and CDR2 YSYEKL. The CDR3 has 13 residues. V lost 0 bases and J 8 bases, leaving 10 bases between the germline ends. The CDR3 coding sequence is TGCGCCAGCAGCCAAGATCTGGCGGCAGAAGCTTTCTTT. This encodes CASSQDLAAEAFF.

The chain carries TRBV2 and TRBJ1-1, with 7 bases identical to TRBD1. V was clipped by 8 bases and J by 3 bases; unmatched bases: 6. There are 13 residues in the CDR3. Germline-derived CDR1 and CDR2 are SNHLY and FYNNEI. CDR3 DNA: TGTGCCAGCGGGGACAGCCGATACACTGAAGCTTTCTTT. It codes for CASGDSRYTEAFF.

This clone was detected only once. The CDR3 region has the DNA TGTGCCAGCAGCCTCCCGGGACAGCGCCTCTACGAGCAGTACTTC. Amino acid sequence: CASSLPGQRLYEQYF. The gene calls are TRBV5-4 and TRBJ2-7; 7 nucleotides line up with TRBD1. This CDR3 comprises 15 residues. Germline loops: CDR1 SGHNT, CDR2 YYREEE (reference sequence). Losses at the gene ends were 4 bases for V and 3 bases for J; bases not matched to a gene: 10.

The chain uses TRBV6-5 and TRBJ1-4; a weak D match, TRBD1 (5 bases). The CDR3 is made up of 16 amino acids. V lost 0 bases and J 6 bases, leaving 14 bases between the germline ends. CDR1 is MNHEY, CDR2 SVGAGI, per germline. The CDR3 DNA sequence: TGTGCCAGCAGTTACTCGATCCAGGGAGGGCATGAAAAACTGTTTTTT. This sequence encodes CASSYSIQGGHEKLFF.

The genes are TRBV11-2 and TRBJ2-5; D call uncertain. This CDR3 contains 15 residues. Trimming left V 2 bases short and J 5 bases short, with 15 bases between. Germline V lookup: CDR1 SGHAT, CDR2 FQNNGV. In nucleotides, the CDR3 is TGTGCCAGCAGCTTATCCCAGGCTGTATTGGAGACCCAGTACTTC. It codes for CASSLSQAVLETQYF.

The chain joins TRBV7-2 to TRBJ2-5; 7 bases map to TRBD1. V lost 6 bases, J lost 1 base, and 8 bases stayed unmatched. There are 15 residues in the CDR3. Germline V gene data show CDR1 as SGHTA and CDR2 as FQGNSA. CDR3 sequence reads: CASRWTGTAQETQYF. DNA for the CDR3: TGTGCCAGCAGATGGACGGGGACAGCCCAAGAGACCCAGTACTTC.

V is TRBV7-2 and J is TRBJ2-2, with D possibly being TRBD2 (6 bases). Trimming left V 4 bases short and J 4 bases short, with 16 bases between. Looked up from germline, CDR1 is SGHTA and CDR2 is FQGNSA. There are 16 residues in the CDR3. The DNA for the CDR3 is TGTGCCAGCAGCTCTCTCCGCGGGGCGCCCACCGGGGAGCTGTTTTTT. Its translation: CASSSLRGAPTGELFF.

The chain carries TRBV7-6 and TRBJ2-1; 9 nucleotides match TRBD1. There are 15 residues in the CDR3. Germline CDR1 reads SGHVS; CDR2 reads FNYEAQ. The V and J ends lost 1 base and 8 bases, in that order; junction bases with no gene match: 6. The DNA of the CDR3 is TGTGCCAGCAGCTTAGTAACAGGGGGCAGGTATGAGCAGTTCTTC. This encodes CASSLVTGGRYEQFF.

This rearrangement joins TRBV6-5 to TRBJ2-5; D is unclear. Matching the DNA end better, TRBJ2-7 makes the J call doubtful. Germline assignment: CDR1 MNHEY and CDR2 SVGAGI. CDR3 length: 10 residues. The CDR3 reads CASGDYEQYF. The CDR3 nucleotides read TGTGCCAGCGGGGACTACGAGCAGTACTTC.

The chain is built from TRBV10-3 and TRBJ2-1; 12 nucleotides agree with TRBD2. Germline CDR1 ENHRY, CDR2 SYGVKD. Losses at the gene ends were 3 bases for V and 8 bases for J; bases not matched to a gene: 14. This CDR3 is 18 amino acids long. CDR3 DNA sequence: TGTGCCATCAGTGAAAGGCTAGCGGGGGGGCCTAAAGTGTATGAGCAGTTCTTC. This sequence encodes CAISERLAGGPKVYEQFF.

The V gene is TRBV5-1, the J gene TRBJ1-4; no firm D call. The CDR3 consists of 15 residues. V lost 0 bases and J 4 bases, leaving 10 bases between the germline ends. Germline V gives CDR1 SGHRS, CDR2 YFSETQ. The chain's CDR3 is CASSLEDPGNEKLFF. CDR3 DNA sequence: TGCGCCAGCAGCTTGGAAGACCCAGGTAATGAAAAACTGTTTTTT.

The chain has TRBV7-2 and TRBJ2-7; 8 nucleotides align to TRBD1. The CDR3 covers 15 residues. The J segment lost 6 bases and the V segment lost 0 bases, leaving 7 bases of the junction unmatched. Germline-derived CDR1 and CDR2 are SGHTA and FQGNSA. CDR3 loop: CASSLAPGQGGEQYF. CDR3 DNA sequence: TGTGCCAGCAGCTTAGCCCCCGGACAGGGCGGCGAGCAGTACTTC.

The gene calls are TRBV10-3 and TRBJ1-5; 7 nucleotides line up with TRBD1. Trimming at V came to 3 bases and at J to 7 bases, leaving 9 bases not matched to a gene. The CDR3 has 15 residues. Germline loops: CDR1 ENHRY, CDR2 SYGVKD. CDR3 DNA sequence: TGTGCCATCAGTGAAGGCAGGGGGGTAGGACAGCCCCAGCATTTT. It codes for CAISEGRGVGQPQHF.